The next 6 T cell receptor beta chains were all read from a single sample in a study of blood T cell repertoires in COVID-19 (TCRdb year 2020). Receptor amplification or capture employed the immunoSEQ multiplex PCR assay. TCRdb mirrors the immuneACCESS table, restricted to in-frame sequences. Some clones are absent from its copies; in checked studies, under half trace to an unresolved V gene, and the reason for the others is unknown. The table for this sample lists around 310,000 clones; 75% to 90% of them were counted only once. Of the sample, about 5% is held by the ten largest clones. The sequenced sample consisted of PBMCs or T cells enriched from blood (not recorded which). The receptors were sampled from a man aged 25 to 45 who had recovered from COVID-19.

The chain combines TRBV6-5 with TRBJ1-1, with 7 bases aligning to TRBD1. V was clipped by 2 bases and J by 4 bases; unmatched bases: 7. Germline V lookup: CDR1 MNHEY, CDR2 SVGAGI. This CDR3 is 15 amino acids long. The CDR3 DNA follows: TGTGCCAGCAGTTACGCCCTACAGGGGTCCACTGAAGCTTTCTTT. Its protein is CASSYALQGSTEAFF.

The genes are TRBV5-1 and TRBJ1-5, with 8 bases aligning to TRBD1. Losses at the gene ends were 4 bases for V and 12 bases for J; bases not matched to a gene: 18. Per the germline V gene, CDR1 is SGHRS and CDR2 is YFSETQ. The CDR3 covers 16 residues. DNA of the CDR3: TGCGCCAGCAGCCCTAATTCGGGGATGTCAGGGGGCGTCCAGCATTTT. This codes for CASSPNSGMSGGVQHF. The full variable domain, rest sourced from reference TRBV5-1 and TRBJ1-5, is KAGVTQTPRYLIKTRGQQVTLSCSPISGHRSVSWYQQTPGQGLQFLFEYFSETQRNKGNFPGRFSGRQFSNSRSEMNVSTLELGDSALYLCASSPNSGMSGGVQHFGDGTRLSIL.

This clone was found a few times. V gene TRBV30 combines with J gene TRBJ2-2, with D perhaps matching TRBD1 (5 bases). The length of the CDR3 is 14 residues. The V end was cut by 0 bases, the J end by 8 bases, with 13 bases between. The germline V gene encodes CDR1 GTSNPN and CDR2 SVGIG (reference sequence). The CDR3 DNA sequence: TGTGCCTGGAGTGTCATGATAGGGGTAGGGGAGCTGTTTTTT. Protein: CAWSVMIGVGELFF.

The rearrangement uses TRBV7-2 and TRBJ1-2; a weak D match, TRBD1 (6 bases). Trimming removed 4 bases from V and 3 bases from J, with 12 bases in between. Per the germline V gene, CDR1 is SGHTA and CDR2 is FQGNSA. The CDR3 has 14 residues. CDR3 in amino acids: CASSSQGIDYGYTF. The CDR3 bases are TGTGCCAGCAGCTCGCAGGGGATCGACTATGGCTACACCTTC.

The genes are TRBV5-8 and TRBJ1-2; possible D gene TRBD1, 5 bases. Germline V gives CDR1 SGHTS, CDR2 YDEGEE. The CDR3 extends over 13 amino acids. The germline V and J ends were trimmed by 3 bases and 4 bases, with 10 bases remaining between them. CDR3 region: CASSWGDGYGYTF. CDR3 nucleotide sequence: TGTGCCAGCAGCTGGGGGGACGGCTATGGCTACACCTTC.

The gene calls are TRBV21-1 and TRBJ2-7; the table's D gene call, TRBD2, was not cross checked with the DNA. TRBV21-1 is shown as a pseudogene. This CDR3 comprises 22 residues. The CDR3 DNA reads TGTGCCAGCAGCAGAAATTGTCCCGCCGCTGTCAAAGGACGGGGGTTTGCGGTCGAGCAGTACTTC. This codes for CASSRNCPAAVKGRGFAVEQYF.